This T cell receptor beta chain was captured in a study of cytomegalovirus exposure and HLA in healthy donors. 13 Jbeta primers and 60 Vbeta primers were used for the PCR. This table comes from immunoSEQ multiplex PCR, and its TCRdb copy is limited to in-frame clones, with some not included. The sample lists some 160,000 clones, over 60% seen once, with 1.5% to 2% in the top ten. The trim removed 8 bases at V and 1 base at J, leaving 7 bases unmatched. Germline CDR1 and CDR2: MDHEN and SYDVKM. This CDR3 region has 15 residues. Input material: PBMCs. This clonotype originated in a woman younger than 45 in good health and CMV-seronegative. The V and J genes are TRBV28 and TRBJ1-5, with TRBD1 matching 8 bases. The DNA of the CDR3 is TGTGCCAGCGCCAAGGACAGGGCAAGCAATCAGCCCCAGCATTTT. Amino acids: CASAKDRASNQPQHF.